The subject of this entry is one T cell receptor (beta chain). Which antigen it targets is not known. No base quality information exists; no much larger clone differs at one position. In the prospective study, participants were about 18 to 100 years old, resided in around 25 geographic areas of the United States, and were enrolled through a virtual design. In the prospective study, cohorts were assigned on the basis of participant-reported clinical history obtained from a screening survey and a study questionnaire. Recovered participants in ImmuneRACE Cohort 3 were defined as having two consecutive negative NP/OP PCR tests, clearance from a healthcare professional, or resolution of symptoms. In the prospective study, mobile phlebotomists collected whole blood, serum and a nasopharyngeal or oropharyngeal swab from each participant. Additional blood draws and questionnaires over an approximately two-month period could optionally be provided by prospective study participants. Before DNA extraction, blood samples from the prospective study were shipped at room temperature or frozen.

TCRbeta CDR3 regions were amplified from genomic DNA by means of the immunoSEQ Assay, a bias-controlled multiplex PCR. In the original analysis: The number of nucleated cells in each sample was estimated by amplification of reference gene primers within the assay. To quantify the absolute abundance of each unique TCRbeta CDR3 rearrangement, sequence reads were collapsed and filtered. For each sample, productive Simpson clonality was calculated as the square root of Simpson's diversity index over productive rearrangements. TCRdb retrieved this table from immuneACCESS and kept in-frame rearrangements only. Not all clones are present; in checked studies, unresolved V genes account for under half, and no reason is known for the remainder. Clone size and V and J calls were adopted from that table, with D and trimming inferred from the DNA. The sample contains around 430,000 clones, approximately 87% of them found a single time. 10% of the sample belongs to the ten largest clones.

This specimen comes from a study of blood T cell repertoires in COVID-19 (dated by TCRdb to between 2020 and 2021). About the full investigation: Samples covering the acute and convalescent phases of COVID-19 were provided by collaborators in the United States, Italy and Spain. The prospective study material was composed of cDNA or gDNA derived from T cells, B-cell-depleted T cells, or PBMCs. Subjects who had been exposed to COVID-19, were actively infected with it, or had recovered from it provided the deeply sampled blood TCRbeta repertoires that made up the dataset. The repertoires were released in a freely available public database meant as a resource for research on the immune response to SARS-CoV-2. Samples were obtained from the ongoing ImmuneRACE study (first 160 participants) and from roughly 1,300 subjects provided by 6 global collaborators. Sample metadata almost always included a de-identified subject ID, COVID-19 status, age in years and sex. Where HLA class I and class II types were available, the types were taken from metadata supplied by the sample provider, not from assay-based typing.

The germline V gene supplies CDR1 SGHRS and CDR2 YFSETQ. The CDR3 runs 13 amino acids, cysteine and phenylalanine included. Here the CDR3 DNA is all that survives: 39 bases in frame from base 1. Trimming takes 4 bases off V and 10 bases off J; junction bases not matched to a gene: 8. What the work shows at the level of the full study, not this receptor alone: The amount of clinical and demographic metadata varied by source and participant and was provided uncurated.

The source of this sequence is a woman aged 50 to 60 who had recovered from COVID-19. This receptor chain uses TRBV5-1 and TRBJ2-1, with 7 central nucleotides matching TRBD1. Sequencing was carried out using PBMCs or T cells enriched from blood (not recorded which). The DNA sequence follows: TGCGCCAGCAGCAGCGACAGGGTGGGGGAGCAGTTCTTC. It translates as CASSSDRVGEQFF.